This T cell receptor beta chain was identified during a study of response to subunit inactivated influenza vaccine. The ends lost 0 bases at V and 4 bases at J; junction bases unmatched: 12. The CDR3 spans 17 residues. Germline CDR1 reads LGHNA; CDR2 reads YSLEER. TCRdb re-called the RT-PCR reads through MiXCR, storing one row per CDR3 protein. The sample shows hundreds of thousands of distinct CDR3 sequences, 14% of them seen only once. This clonotype has just a few counts. What it binds is unknown. Findings of the study overall: T cells newly recruited by each seasonal influenza vaccination are few, the authors suggested.

The sequence was obtained from a man in his forties or fifties who received an inactivated influenza vaccine. The sequenced sample was PBMCs from blood, obtained approximately 15 days before vaccination. The chain couples TRBV4-3 to TRBJ2-7; 7 bases agree with TRBD2. CDR3 bases: TGCGCCAGCAGCCAAGAGTATTCCGGTAGCGGGTGGTACGAGCAGTACTTC. Translated: CASSQEYSGSGWYEQYF.